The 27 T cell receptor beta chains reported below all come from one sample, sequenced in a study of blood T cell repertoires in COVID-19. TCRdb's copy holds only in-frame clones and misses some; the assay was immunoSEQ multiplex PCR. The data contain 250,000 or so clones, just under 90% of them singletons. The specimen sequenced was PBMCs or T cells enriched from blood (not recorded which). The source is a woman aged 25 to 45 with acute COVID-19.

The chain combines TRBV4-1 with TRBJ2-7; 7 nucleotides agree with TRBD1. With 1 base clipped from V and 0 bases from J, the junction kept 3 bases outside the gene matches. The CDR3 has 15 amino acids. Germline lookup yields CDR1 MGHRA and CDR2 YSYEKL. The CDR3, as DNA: TGCGCCAGCAGCCAAGGGACAGGACCCTCCTACGAGCAGTACTTC. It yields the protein CASSQGTGPSYEQYF.

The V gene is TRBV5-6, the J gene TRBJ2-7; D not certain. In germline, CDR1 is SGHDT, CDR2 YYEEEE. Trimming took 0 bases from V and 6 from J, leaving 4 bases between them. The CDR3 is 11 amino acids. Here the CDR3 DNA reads TGTGCCAGCAGCTTGGCTGTCGAGCAGTACTTC. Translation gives CASSLAVEQYF.

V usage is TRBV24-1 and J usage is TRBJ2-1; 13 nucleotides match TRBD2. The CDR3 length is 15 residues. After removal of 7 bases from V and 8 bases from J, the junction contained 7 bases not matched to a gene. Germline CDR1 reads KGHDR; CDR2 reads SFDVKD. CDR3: CATSKLAGGRYEQFF. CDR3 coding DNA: TGTGCCACCAGCAAACTAGCGGGAGGGCGGTATGAGCAGTTCTTC.

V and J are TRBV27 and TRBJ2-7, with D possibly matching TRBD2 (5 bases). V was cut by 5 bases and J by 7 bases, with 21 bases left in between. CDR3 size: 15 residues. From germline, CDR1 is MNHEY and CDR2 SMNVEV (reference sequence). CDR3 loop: CASSRVVGAGPEQYF. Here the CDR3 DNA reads TGTGCCAGCAGTCGTGTCGTGGGAGCCGGGCCGGAGCAGTACTTC.

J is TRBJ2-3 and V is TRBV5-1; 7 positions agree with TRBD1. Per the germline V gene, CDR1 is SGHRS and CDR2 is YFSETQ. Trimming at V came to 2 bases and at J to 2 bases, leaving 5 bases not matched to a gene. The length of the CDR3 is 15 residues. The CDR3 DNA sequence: TGCGCCAGCAGCTTACCACAGGGGAACACAGATACGCAGTATTTT. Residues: CASSLPQGNTDTQYF.

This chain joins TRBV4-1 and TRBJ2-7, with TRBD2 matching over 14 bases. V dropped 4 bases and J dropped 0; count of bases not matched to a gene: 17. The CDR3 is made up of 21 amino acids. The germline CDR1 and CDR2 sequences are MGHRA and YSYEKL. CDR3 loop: CASSPRVGSGTSGGSSYEQYF. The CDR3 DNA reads TGCGCCAGCAGCCCGCGAGTTGGGTCAGGGACTAGCGGGGGAAGCTCCTACGAGCAGTACTTC.

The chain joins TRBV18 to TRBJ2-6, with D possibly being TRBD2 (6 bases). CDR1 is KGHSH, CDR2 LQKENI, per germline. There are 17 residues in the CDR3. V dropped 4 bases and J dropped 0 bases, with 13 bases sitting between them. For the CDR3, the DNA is TGTGCCAGCTCACTTAGCGGTACTAGCTCTGGGGCCAACGTCCTGACTTTC. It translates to CASSLSGTSSGANVLTF.

The CDR3 sequence: CASSLSGIYGYTF. The DNA of the CDR3 is TGTGCCAGCAGTTTATCCGGGATATATGGCTACACCTTC. The genes are TRBV6-5 and TRBJ1-2; D call uncertain. CDR3 length: 13 amino acids. Trimming took off 4 bases at V and 5 bases at J, with 11 bases between the two ends. CDR1 MNHEY and CDR2 SVGAGI come from the germline V gene.

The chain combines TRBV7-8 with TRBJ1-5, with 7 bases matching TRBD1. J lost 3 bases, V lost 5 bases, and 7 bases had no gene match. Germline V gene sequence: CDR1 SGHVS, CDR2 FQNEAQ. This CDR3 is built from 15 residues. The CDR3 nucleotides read TGTGCCAGCAGCCGGGGAGGACAGGTCAATCAGCCCCAGCATTTT. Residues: CASSRGGQVNQPQHF.

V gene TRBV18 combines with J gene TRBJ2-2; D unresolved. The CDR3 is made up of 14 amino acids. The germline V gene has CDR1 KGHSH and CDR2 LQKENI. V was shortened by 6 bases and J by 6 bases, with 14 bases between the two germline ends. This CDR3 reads CASSPLYSPGELFF. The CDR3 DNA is TGTGCCAGCTCCCCCCTCTACTCGCCCGGGGAGCTGTTTTTT.

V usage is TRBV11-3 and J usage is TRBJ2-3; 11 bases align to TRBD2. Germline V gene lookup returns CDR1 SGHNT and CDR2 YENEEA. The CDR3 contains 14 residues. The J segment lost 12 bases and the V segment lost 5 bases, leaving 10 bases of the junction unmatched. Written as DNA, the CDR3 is TGTGCCAGCAGCGCGACGGGACTAGCGGCTACACAGTATTTT. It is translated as CASSATGLAATQYF.

CDR3 sequence: CASSPGQATNEKLFF. In DNA, the CDR3 is TGCGCCAGCAGTCCCGGACAGGCAACTAATGAAAAACTGTTTTTT. The chain is built from TRBV10-1 and TRBJ1-4; 7 nucleotides line up with TRBD1. Germline V lookup: CDR1 WNHNN, CDR2 SYGVQD (reference sequence). The CDR3 extends over 15 amino acids. The trim removed 5 bases at V and 0 bases at J, leaving 3 bases unmatched.

This chain's CDR3 is CAISLAGGSYNEQFF. CDR3 DNA sequence: TGTGCCATCAGTCTAGCGGGAGGGTCCTACAATGAGCAGTTCTTC. The chain joins TRBV10-3 to TRBJ2-1; 12 nucleotides agree with TRBD2. The CDR3 totals 15 residues. V lost 5 bases, J lost 1 base, and 0 bases stayed unmatched. CDR1 and CDR2 (germline): ENHRY, SYGVKD.

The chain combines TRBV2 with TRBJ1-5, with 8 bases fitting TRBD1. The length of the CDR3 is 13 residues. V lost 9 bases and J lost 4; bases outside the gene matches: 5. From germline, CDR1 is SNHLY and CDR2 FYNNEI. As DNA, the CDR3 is TGTGCCAGTAGGGGACAGGAAAATCAGCCCCAGCATTTT. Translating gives CASRGQENQPQHF.

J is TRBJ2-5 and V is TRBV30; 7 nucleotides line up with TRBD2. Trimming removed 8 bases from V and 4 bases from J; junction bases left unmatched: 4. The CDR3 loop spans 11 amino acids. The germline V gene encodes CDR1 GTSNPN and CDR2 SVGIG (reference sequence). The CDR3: CARGRAETQYF. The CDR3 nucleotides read TGTGCCCGGGGGAGGGCAGAGACCCAGTACTTC.

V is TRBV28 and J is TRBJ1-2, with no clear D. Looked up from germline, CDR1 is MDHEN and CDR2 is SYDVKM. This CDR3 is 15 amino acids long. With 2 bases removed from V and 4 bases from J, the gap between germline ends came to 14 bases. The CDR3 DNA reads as TGTGCCAGCAGTTTAAGGTGGGCGCCCGTCTATGGCTACACCTTC. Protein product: CASSLRWAPVYGYTF.

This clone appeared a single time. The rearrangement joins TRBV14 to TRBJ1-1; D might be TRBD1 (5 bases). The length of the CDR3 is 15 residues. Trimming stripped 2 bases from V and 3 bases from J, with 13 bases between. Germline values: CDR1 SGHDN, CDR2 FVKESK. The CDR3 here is CASSQLWGVDTEAFF. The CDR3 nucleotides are TGTGCCAGCAGCCAACTTTGGGGGGTGGACACTGAAGCTTTCTTT.

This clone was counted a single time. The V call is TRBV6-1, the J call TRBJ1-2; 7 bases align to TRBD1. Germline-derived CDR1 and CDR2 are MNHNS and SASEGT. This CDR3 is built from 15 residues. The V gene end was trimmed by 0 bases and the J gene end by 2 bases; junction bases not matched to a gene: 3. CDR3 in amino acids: CASSEAATGNYGYTF. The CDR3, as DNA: TGTGCCAGCAGTGAAGCGGCGACAGGGAACTATGGCTACACCTTC.

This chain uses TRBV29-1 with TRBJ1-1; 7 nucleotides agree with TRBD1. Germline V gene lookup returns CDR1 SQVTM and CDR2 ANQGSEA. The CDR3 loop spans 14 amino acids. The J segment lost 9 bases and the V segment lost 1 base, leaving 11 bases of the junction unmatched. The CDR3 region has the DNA TGCAGCGTTGAAGGTCCCGAGACAGGGACTCAAGCTTTCTTT. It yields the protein CSVEGPETGTQAFF.

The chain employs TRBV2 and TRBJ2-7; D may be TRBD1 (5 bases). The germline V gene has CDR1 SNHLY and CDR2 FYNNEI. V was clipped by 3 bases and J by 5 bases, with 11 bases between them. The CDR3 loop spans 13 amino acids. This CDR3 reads CASSDPRVNEQYF. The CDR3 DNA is TGTGCCAGCAGTGACCCCAGGGTCAACGAGCAGTACTTC.

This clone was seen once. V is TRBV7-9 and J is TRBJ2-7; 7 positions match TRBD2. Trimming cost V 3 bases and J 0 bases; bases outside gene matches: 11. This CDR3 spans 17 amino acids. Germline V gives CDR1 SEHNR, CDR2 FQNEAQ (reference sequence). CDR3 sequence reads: CASSFTLGAGLSYEQYF. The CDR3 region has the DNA TGTGCCAGCAGCTTTACCCTTGGAGCGGGACTCTCCTACGAGCAGTACTTC.

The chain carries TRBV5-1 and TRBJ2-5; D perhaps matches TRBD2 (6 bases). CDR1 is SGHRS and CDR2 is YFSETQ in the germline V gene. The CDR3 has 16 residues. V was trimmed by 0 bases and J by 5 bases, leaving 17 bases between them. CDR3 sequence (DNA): TGCGCCAGCAGCTTGGCAGGAATGGAGGGCCGGGAGACCCAGTACTTC. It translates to CASSLAGMEGRETQYF.

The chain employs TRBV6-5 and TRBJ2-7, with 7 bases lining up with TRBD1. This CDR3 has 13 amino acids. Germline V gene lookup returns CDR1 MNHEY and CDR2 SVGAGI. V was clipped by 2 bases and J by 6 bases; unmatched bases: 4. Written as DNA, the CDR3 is TGTGCCAGCAGTTACCAGGGGGTCGGCGAGCAGTACTTC. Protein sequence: CASSYQGVGEQYF.

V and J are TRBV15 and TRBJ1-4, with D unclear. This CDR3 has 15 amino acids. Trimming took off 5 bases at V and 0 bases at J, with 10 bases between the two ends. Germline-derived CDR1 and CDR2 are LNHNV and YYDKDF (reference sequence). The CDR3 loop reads CATSPRRATNEKLFF. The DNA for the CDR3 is TGTGCCACCAGCCCTAGACGTGCAACTAATGAAAAACTGTTTTTT.

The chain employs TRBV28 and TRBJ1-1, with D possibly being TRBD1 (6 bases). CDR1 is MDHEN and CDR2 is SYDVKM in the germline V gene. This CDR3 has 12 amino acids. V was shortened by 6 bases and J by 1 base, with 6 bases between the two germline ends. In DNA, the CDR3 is TGTGCCAGCAGAGGGGGGAACACTGAAGCTTTCTTT. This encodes CASRGGNTEAFF.

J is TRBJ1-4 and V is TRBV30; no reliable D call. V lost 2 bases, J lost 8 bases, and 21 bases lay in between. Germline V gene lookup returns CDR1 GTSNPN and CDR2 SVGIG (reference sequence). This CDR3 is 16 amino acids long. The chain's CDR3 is CAWSPPLPGDLEKLFF. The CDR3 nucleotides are TGTGCCTGGAGTCCCCCCTTACCGGGAGACTTGGAAAAACTGTTTTTT.

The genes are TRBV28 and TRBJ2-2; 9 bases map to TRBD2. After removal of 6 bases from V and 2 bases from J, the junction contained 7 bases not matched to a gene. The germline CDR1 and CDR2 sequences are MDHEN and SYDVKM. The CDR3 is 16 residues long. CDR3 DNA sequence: TGTGCCAGCAGGACTTTAGCGGGAGTCAACACCGGGGAGCTGTTTTTT. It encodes CASRTLAGVNTGELFF. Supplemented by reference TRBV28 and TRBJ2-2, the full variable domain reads DVKVTQSSRYLVKRTGEKVFLECVQDMDHENMFWYRQDPGLGLRLIYFSYDVKMKEKGDIPEGYSVSREKKERFSLILESASTNQTSMYLCASRTLAGVNTGELFFGEGSRLTVL.